This is a list of T cell receptor beta chains from one sample in a study of T cell repertoires in cytomegalovirus infection. Each CDR3 protein gets one entry after TCRdb re-called the reads with MiXCR. The data contain some 300,000 distinct CDR3 sequences, 9.6% of them singletons. Input material: PBMCs. Every receptor here comes from a human donor in good health (CMV status not recorded). Some clones in this sample may be carry-over from other donors' samples. CDR3s include the opening cysteine and the closing phenylalanine or tryptophan. Each record gives: clone size, J gene, CDR3 length, D gene, V gene, CDR3 DNA, CDR3 protein. A D gene is named only where the DNA matches it firmly. Size is omitted from some rows. Given values are once, few, many or a class for expanded clones.

many,TRBJ2-7,15,.,TRBV29-1,TGCAGCGCCTGGGGGGCCCGTCACCTCTCCTACGAGCAGTACTTC,CSAWGARHLSYEQYF
.,TRBJ1-5,14,.,TRBV7-3,TGTGCCAGCAGCTCTGGGGGGCAGGGACAGCCCCAGCATTTT,CASSSGGQGQPQHF
.,TRBJ1-4,13,.,TRBV29-1,TGCAGCGCTGAGCGGTTTACGGGAGAAAAACTGTTTTTT,CSAERFTGEKLFF
few,TRBJ2-2,12,TRBD1,TRBV19,TGTGCCAGTTTCACAGGGGCCGGGGAGCTGTTTTTT,CASFTGAGELFF
many,TRBJ1-1,16,.,TRBV28,TGTGCCAGCACCACGGAGGGTTCTTGGTTGGACACTGAAGCTTTCTTT,CASTTEGSWLDTEAFF
.,TRBJ1-2,16,.,TRBV20-1,TGCAGTGCTAGAGCCCTCAAGCACTTCGCTAACTATGGCTACACCTTC,CSARALKHFANYGYTF
many,TRBJ2-3,15,.,TRBV27,TGTGCCAGCAGCCAAATGGGGTATACCACAGATACGCAGTATTTT,CASSQMGYTTDTQYF
.,TRBJ1-6,15,TRBD1,TRBV20-1,TGCAGTGCTAGACAAGCCGGGACAGATAATTCACTCCTCCACTTT,CSARQAGTDNSLLHF
many,TRBJ2-2,18,TRBD1,TRBV7-2,TGTGCCAGCAGCTTAGACCCCCTGACAGGGGCGAACACCGGGGAGCTGTTTTTT,CASSLDPLTGANTGELFF
many,TRBJ2-3,16,TRBD2,TRBV6-6,TGTGCCAGCAGTCCACTAGCGGGGATGGTGTCTGATACGCAGTATTTT,CASSPLAGMVSDTQYF
many,TRBJ2-5,15,.,TRBV6-6,TGTGCCAGCAGTTCGGGACACGCCCTGGGGGAGACCCAGTACTTC,CASSSGHALGETQYF
.,TRBJ1-2,15,TRBD1,TRBV15,TGTGCCACCAGCAGCAACAGACAGGGGAGAGGAGGCTACACCTTC,CATSSNRQGRGGYTF
many,TRBJ2-1,13,TRBD1,TRBV7-9,TGTGCCAGCAGCTTTTACAGGGGAAATGAGCAGTTCTTC,CASSFYRGNEQFF
many,TRBJ2-1,11,.,TRBV6-1,TGTGCCAGCAGCGGACGGTACGAGCAGTTCTTC,CASSGRYEQFF
.,TRBJ2-1,14,TRBD2,TRBV3-1,TGTGCCAGCAGCCAAGGTTTAGCGGGGGATGAGCAGTTCTTC,CASSQGLAGDEQFF
few,TRBJ2-6,18,TRBD2,TRBV5-1,TGCGCCAGCAGCCCTAGCGGGGGGGCCAGGTTAGGGGCCAACGTCCTGACTTTC,CASSPSGGARLGANVLTF
many,TRBJ1-2,13,TRBD1,TRBV28,TGTGCCAGCATCTCGGAACAGGGGTATGGCTACACCTTC,CASISEQGYGYTF
many,TRBJ1-2,15,.,TRBV7-9,TGTGCCAGCAGCCTCGGCCAGGCGAGAGACTATGGCTACACCTTC,CASSLGQARDYGYTF
many,TRBJ2-3,15,TRBD1,TRBV6-4,TGTGCCAGCAGTAACAGGGGGCTAGGCACAGATACGCAGTATTTT,CASSNRGLGTDTQYF
.,TRBJ1-2,14,.,TRBV5-1,TGCGCCAGCAGCTTGGGTCCAGAGGACTATGGCTACACCTTC,CASSLGPEDYGYTF
many,TRBJ1-4,16,TRBD1,TRBV7-2,TGTGCCAGCAGGGGACAGGGAACCGCAACTAATGAAAAACTGTTTTTT,CASRGQGTATNEKLFF
many,TRBJ2-6,19,TRBD1,TRBV28,TGTGCCAGCAGTCCTACAGGACAGGGTGTTCCCTCTGGGGCCAACGTCCTGACTTTC,CASSPTGQGVPSGANVLTF
.,TRBJ1-1,13,TRBD1,TRBV24-1,TGTGCCACCAGGGACAGGGGGTACACTGAAGCTTTCTTT,CATRDRGYTEAFF
many,TRBJ2-4,14,.,TRBV4-3,TGCGCCAGCAGCCAAGAGGTAGCCAAAAACATTCAGTACTTC,CASSQEVAKNIQYF
few,TRBJ1-5,16,TRBD1,TRBV20-1,TGCAGTGTCTTGACAGGGGGTGATTATAGCAATCAGCCCCAGCATTTT,CSVLTGGDYSNQPQHF
many,TRBJ2-5,16,TRBD2,TRBV7-2,TGTGCCAGCAGCCCCCAGTCGGGGGGGAGCCAAGAGACCCAGTACTTC,CASSPQSGGSQETQYF
many,TRBJ1-5,15,TRBD1,TRBV2,TGTGCCAGCAGGGAGGACAGGAATAGCAATCAGCCCCAGCATTTT,CASREDRNSNQPQHF
.,TRBJ1-5,15,.,TRBV2,TGTGCCAGCAGGAATCGTGGGGACAACGGGCAGCCCCAGCATTTT,CASRNRGDNGQPQHF
many,TRBJ1-1,11,.,TRBV6-2/TRBV6-3,TGTGCCAGCACCGCGGGGGCTGAAGCTTTCTTT,CASTAGAEAFF
.,TRBJ2-1,18,TRBD1,TRBV6-6,TGTGCCAGCAGGGGGGACAGAACCCAGGTGAGCTCCTACAATGAGCAGTTCTTC,CASRGDRTQVSSYNEQFF
many,TRBJ2-1,14,.,TRBV11-1,TGTGCCAGCAGCCAAAGTCGGCTTAAGGTTGAGCAGTTCTTC,CASSQSRLKVEQFF
few,TRBJ2-1,14,TRBD1,TRBV18,TGTGCCAGCCAACGGCGACAGGGTCTATATGAGCAGTTCTTC,CASQRRQGLYEQFF
few,TRBJ2-5,12,.,TRBV20-1,TGCAGTGCCAGCGGACCTGCAGGGACCCAGTACTTC,CSASGPAGTQYF
many,TRBJ2-1,12,.,TRBV29-1,TGCAGCGTTGTCAGGGCGGGCAATGAGCAGTTCTTC,CSVVRAGNEQFF
many,TRBJ1-1,11,.,TRBV5-5,TGTGCCAGCAGGGGAACGAGTGAAGCTTTCTTT,CASRGTSEAFF
many,TRBJ2-7,16,TRBD1,TRBV27,TGTGCCAGCAGTCCCAGCATATGGGACAGGGGACACGAGCAGTACTTC,CASSPSIWDRGHEQYF
many,TRBJ2-1,16,.,TRBV7-9,TGTGCCAGCAGCTTAGTGGTATCAGGGGTCCACAATGAGCAGTTCTTC,CASSLVVSGVHNEQFF
many,TRBJ2-1,15,.,TRBV7-9,TGTGCCAGCAGCTTAGAGAACAGGGAGGGCAATGAGCAGTTCTTC,CASSLENREGNEQFF
many,TRBJ2-2,15,.,TRBV6-5,TGTGCCACGCGCCCACAGGGTGTGGGCACCGGGGAGCTGTTTTTT,CATRPQGVGTGELFF
.,TRBJ1-3,16,TRBD1,TRBV28,TGTGCCAGCAGTTTCACGACAGGGTCGTCTGGAAACACCATATATTTT,CASSFTTGSSGNTIYF
.,TRBJ1-2,13,.,TRBV29-1,TGCAGCGTATTCAGGGATAGGGTCTATGGCTACACCTTC,CSVFRDRVYGYTF
few,TRBJ2-6,15,TRBD2,TRBV5-1,TGCGCCAGCACCGGGGGGGGCCTTGGGGCCAACGTCCTGACTTTC,CASTGGGLGANVLTF
.,TRBJ1-1,15,.,TRBV20-1,TGCAGTGCTAGCAGTGGGGAATGGGGGAACACTGAAGCTTTCTTT,CSASSGEWGNTEAFF
few,TRBJ2-3,14,TRBD1,TRBV29-1,TGCAGCGTTGAAGGCGGACAGGGGGCAGATACGCAGTATTTT,CSVEGGQGADTQYF
few,TRBJ2-1,15,TRBD2,TRBV5-4,TGTGCCAGCAGACCGGGACTAGCAGATTTCAATGAGCAGTTCTTC,CASRPGLADFNEQFF
.,TRBJ2-1,13,TRBD1,TRBV12-3/TRBV12-4,TGTGCCAGCAGTAAGGGACAGGGGCCGGAGGGGTTCTTC,CASSKGQGPEGFF
few,TRBJ2-6,18,TRBD1,TRBV10-3,TGTGCCATCAGTGACTCCGGACAGGGAGCCTCTGGGGCCAACGTCCTGACTTTC,CAISDSGQGASGANVLTF
many,TRBJ2-3,14,TRBD2,TRBV7-2,TGTGCCAGCAGCTATCTGCGGGGGGGAGATACGCAGTATTTT,CASSYLRGGDTQYF
many,TRBJ1-5,15,.,TRBV20-1,TGCAGTGCTAGAGATTTCGCACGGGATAATCAGCCCCAGCATTTT,CSARDFARDNQPQHF
.,TRBJ1-1,15,TRBD1,TRBV5-5,TGTGCCAGCAGCTCGCCCTACAGGGGTCACACTGAAGCTTTCTTT,CASSSPYRGHTEAFF
many,TRBJ2-5,14,.,TRBV2,TGTGCCAGCAGTGAAGGGGGCAGAGGAGAGACCCAGTACTTC,CASSEGGRGETQYF
many,TRBJ1-2,14,.,TRBV7-2,TGTGCCAGCAGCTTAGACAGGGAGGCCTATGGCTACACCTTC,CASSLDREAYGYTF
many,TRBJ2-5,14,.,TRBV7-8,TGTGCCAGCAGCTTAGCGTCGGGGGCGAAGACCCAGTACTTC,CASSLASGAKTQYF
few,TRBJ2-5,14,.,TRBV19,TGTGCCAGTAAGAGTGCAGGGACCCAAGAGACCCAGTACTTC,CASKSAGTQETQYF